The entry that follows covers one TCR beta chain sequence. This was the immunoSEQ v3.0 assay at survey level. For every sample, sequencing targeted roughly 35,000-55,000 T-cell genomes. TCRdb keeps only in-frame clones here, not all; method: immunoSEQ multiplex PCR. The sample holds tens of thousands of clones, approximately 80% seen once. The CDR3 is 15 amino acids. Germline lookup yields CDR1 MNHEY and CDR2 SVGAGI. The germline V and J ends were trimmed by 7 bases and 5 bases, with 19 bases remaining between them. Each donor had at least one pre-ART and at least two post-ART PBMC samples. These data are taken from a study of long-term antiretroviral therapy in people with HIV.

This chain uses TRBV6-5 with TRBJ2-3; D unclear. The receptor was isolated from a young man with HIV. The specimen comprised unsorted PBMCs, sampled 0.3 years after starting antiretroviral therapy. Here the CDR3 reads CASTPDRLRLDTQYF. As DNA, the CDR3 is TGTGCCAGCACCCCCGACCGGTTGAGGTTAGATACGCAGTATTTT.